The T cell receptor (beta chain) described here comes from a study of OX40 agonist ivuxolimab in advanced cancers. Study information: Roughly two fifths of patients had received prior checkpoint inhibitor therapy. Partial responses were recorded for three patients, including one with hepatocellular carcinoma and two with cutaneous melanoma.

With respect to this clone: Its specificity is unknown.

Assay used: immunoSEQ multiplex PCR; TCRdb lists only in-frame clones, some missing. This sample has roughly 70,000 clones; roughly four fifths occur once, and the top ten carry 5%. Study results and limitations: More expanded clones were seen, on average, in CD8+ T cells than in CD4+. Both CD4+ and CD8+ T cell populations in blood had undergone clonal expansion by week 6 at 0.1 to 3.0 mg/kg.

V was pared by 5 bases and J by 6 bases, with 14 bases between. Germline lookup yields CDR1 SEHNR and CDR2 FQNEAQ (reference sequence). CDR3 length equals 14 residues. The sample consisted of CD4+ or CD8+ T cells sorted from blood, taken in a trial of the OX40 agonist ivuxolimab. The chain combines TRBV7-9 with TRBJ1-5, with a possible D match to TRBD1 (5 bases). The sequence was obtained from an adult with an advanced solid tumor such as melanoma, head and neck, liver or kidney cancer. The CDR3 protein is CASSADSLSQPQHF. The CDR3 DNA sequence: TGTGCCAGCAGCGCCGACAGTTTGTCTCAGCCCCAGCATTTT.